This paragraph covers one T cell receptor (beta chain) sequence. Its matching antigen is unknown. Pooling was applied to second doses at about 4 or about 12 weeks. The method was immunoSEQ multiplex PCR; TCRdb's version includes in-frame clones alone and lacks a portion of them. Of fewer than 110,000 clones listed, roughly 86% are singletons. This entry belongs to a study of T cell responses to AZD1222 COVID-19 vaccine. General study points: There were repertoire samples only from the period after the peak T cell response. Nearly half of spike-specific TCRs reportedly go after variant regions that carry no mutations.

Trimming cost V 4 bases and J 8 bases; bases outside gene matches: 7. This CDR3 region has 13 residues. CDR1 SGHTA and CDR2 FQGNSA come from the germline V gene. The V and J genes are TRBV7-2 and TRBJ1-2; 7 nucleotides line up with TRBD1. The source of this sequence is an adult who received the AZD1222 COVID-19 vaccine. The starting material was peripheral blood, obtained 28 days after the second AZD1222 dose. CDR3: CASSSRQGGGYTF. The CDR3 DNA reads TGTGCCAGCAGCTCCCGACAGGGCGGCGGCTACACCTTC.